This T cell receptor (beta chain) derives from a study of PD-L1 blockade in urothelial cancer. Documented time point: pretreatment peripheral blood. Whole-study results and caveats: Pretreatment peripheral blood TCR clonality that fell below the median predicted better survival among the patients studied.

The germline V gene has CDR1 MDHEN and CDR2 SYDVKM. Trimming stripped 5 bases from V and 8 bases from J, with 13 bases between. The CDR3 is 13 residues long. The count of this clone is one. Antigen unknown. The data were produced by immunoSEQ multiplex PCR, yet TCRdb's version contains in-frame clones alone and is incomplete. Of under 70,000 clones in the sample, 85% were seen once. The TCR originated in a man between 65 and 80 years old with urothelial cancer. This chain uses TRBV28 with TRBJ1-5, with D unclear. The sample in question was PBMCs, obtained around atezolizumab (anti-PD-L1) treatment. CDR3 amino acids: CASSLGGVEPQHF. The CDR3 DNA follows: TGTGCCAGCAGTCTTGGCGGGGTTGAGCCCCAGCATTTT.